A selection of T cell receptor beta chains follows, all from one sample in a study of blood T cell repertoires in COVID-19. Sequenced by immunoSEQ multiplex PCR; TCRdb stores in-frame clones only, minus some. The sample yields around 310,000 clones, around 87% seen once. The source material was peripheral blood. The receptor set was obtained from a woman in her thirties or forties with COVID-19, enrolled during active disease. CDR3s include the opening cysteine and the closing phenylalanine or tryptophan. D genes are given only for firm matches. For some rows the clone size is stated as once, few or many, or as a class when expanded; others skip it.

TRBV9	.	TRBD2	TRBJ2-5	TGTGCCAGCAGCGTAGCTCTGGGGACTAGCGGTTTTCAAGAGACCCAGTACTTC	CASSVALGTSGFQETQYF
TRBV19	.	.	TRBJ1-4	TGTGCCAGTAGTGCCCCCCAAGGGGAGGTGACTAATGAAAAACTGTTTTTT	CASSAPQGEVTNEKLFF
TRBV5-4	.	TRBD2	TRBJ2-3	TGTGCCAGCAGCAACAGACTAGCGGCCAGCACAGATACGCAGTATTTT	CASSNRLAASTDTQYF
TRBV30	.	TRBD1	TRBJ1-4	TGTGCCTGGAGTCACAGGGGAAATGAAAAACTGTTTTTT	CAWSHRGNEKLFF
TRBV7-9	.	.	TRBJ1-3	TGTGCCAGCAGCTTTATCGGGAACACCATATATTTT	CASSFIGNTIYF
TRBV7-7	.	.	TRBJ1-1	TGTGCTAGCAGCCTCGACAGGAACACTGAAGCTTTCTTT	CASSLDRNTEAFF
TRBV21-1	.	.	TRBJ2-3	TGTGCCAGCAGCAAAGAAAGGAAGGCTAGCGGGGGGCTATCGTATACAGATACGCAGTATTTT	CASSKERKASGGLSYTDTQYF
TRBV6-6	.	TRBD1	TRBJ1-5	TGTGCCAGCAGCCTCAGGGGGCAGGGGAATCAGCCCCAGCATTTT	CASSLRGQGNQPQHF
TRBV9	.	.	TRBJ2-7	TGTGCCAGCAGCCCGAGCGCAGATTTCTCCTACGAGCAGTACTTC	CASSPSADFSYEQYF
TRBV15	.	TRBD2	TRBJ2-1	TGTGCCACCAGCAGAGGGACTAGCGGGGGGAATGAGCAGTTCTTC	CATSRGTSGGNEQFF
TRBV28	.	.	TRBJ2-2	TGTGCCAGCAGTTTGTCCGGACAGAACACCGGGGAGCTGTTTTTT	CASSLSGQNTGELFF
TRBV4-3	once	TRBD2	TRBJ2-1	TGCGCCAGCAGCCAAGTAAGCCAGTGGGAGGGGAATGAGCAGTTCTTC	CASSQVSQWEGNEQFF
TRBV4-3	.	.	TRBJ2-1	TGCGCCAGCAGCCGCCCCGGTGGGGCCACCAATGAGCAGTTCTTC	CASSRPGGATNEQFF
TRBV9	once	TRBD1	TRBJ2-1	TGTGCCAGCAGCGTAGGGGACAGGGGCTACAATGAGCAGTTCTTC	CASSVGDRGYNEQFF
TRBV2	.	.	TRBJ1-4	TGTGCCAGCAAAACAACGGGGTCCTCCCAACTAAATAGTGAAAAACTGTTTTTT	CASKTTGSSQLNSEKLFF
TRBV28	.	TRBD2	TRBJ2-1	TGTGCCAGCACCCTCAGCGGGGACGCCTACAATGAGCAGTTCTTC	CASTLSGDAYNEQFF
TRBV7-9	.	.	TRBJ2-5	TGTGCCAGCAGCTTAGCGGCGGGGTACCAAGAGACCCAGTACTTC	CASSLAAGYQETQYF